This TCR beta chain was captured in a study of cytomegalovirus exposure and HLA in healthy donors. General study findings and limits: Later on, a genetic analysis was performed. It linked a missense variant in DCLRE1C with V- and J-gene trimming of TCR beta. The records held CMV serostatus as the only immune exposure information. Likely technical artifact: a cluster of highly shared sequence variants. Across donors, presence/absence analyses took sequencing depth to be roughly uniform.

Trimming pared 3 bases from V and 4 bases from J, leaving 18 bases between. The CDR3 is 16 residues long. Germline loops: CDR1 MNHEY, CDR2 SMNVEV (reference sequence). This PCR relied on a set of 60 Vbeta primers and 13 Jbeta primers. Assay: immunoSEQ multiplex PCR; the TCRdb copy retains only in-frame clones and omits some. The table includes 130,000 or so clones, approximately 80% detected once. About this clone itself: Antigen unknown.

The origin of this receptor is a woman aged 18-35 years in good health and CMV-seronegative. The chain recombines TRBV27 with TRBJ1-2; D possibly corresponds to TRBD1 (6 bases). The sequencing input was PBMCs. The CDR3 bases are TGTGCCAGCAGTTTTTCTGACAGGCGACTCACCTATGGCTACACCTTC. It is translated as CASSFSDRRLTYGYTF.